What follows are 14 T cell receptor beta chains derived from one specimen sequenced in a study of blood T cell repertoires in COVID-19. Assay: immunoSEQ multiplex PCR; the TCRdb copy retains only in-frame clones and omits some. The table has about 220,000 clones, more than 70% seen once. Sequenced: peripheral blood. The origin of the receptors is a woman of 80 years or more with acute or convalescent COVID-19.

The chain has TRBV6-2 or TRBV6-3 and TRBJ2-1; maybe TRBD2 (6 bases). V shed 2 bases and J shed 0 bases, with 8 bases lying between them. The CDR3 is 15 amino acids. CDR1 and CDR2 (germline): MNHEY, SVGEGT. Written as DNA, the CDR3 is TGTGCCAGCAGTTACGCGGGGAGCTCCTACAATGAGCAGTTCTTC. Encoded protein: CASSYAGSSYNEQFF.

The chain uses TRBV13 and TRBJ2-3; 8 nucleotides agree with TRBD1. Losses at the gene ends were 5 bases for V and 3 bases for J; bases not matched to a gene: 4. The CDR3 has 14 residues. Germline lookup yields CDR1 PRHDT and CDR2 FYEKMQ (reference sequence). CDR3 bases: TGTGCCAGCAGCACTCGGACAGGGACAGATACGCAGTATTTT. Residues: CASSTRTGTDTQYF.

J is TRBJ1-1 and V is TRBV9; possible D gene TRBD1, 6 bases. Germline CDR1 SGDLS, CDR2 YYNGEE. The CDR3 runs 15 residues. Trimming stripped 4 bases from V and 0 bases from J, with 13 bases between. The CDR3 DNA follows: TGTGCCAGCAGCCTAGGACAGCGAATGAACACTGAAGCTTTCTTT. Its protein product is CASSLGQRMNTEAFF.

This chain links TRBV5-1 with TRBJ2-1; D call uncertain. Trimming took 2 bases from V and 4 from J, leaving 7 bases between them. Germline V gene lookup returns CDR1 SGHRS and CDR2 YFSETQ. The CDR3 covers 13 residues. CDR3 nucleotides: TGCGCCAGCAGCTTTGGCAGTTACAATGAGCAGTTCTTC. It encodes CASSFGSYNEQFF.

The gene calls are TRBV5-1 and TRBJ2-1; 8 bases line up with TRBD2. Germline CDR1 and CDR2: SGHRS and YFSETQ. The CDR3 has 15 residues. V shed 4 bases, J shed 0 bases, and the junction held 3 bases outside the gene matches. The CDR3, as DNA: TGCGCCAGCAGCCTTAGCGGGAACTCCTACAATGAGCAGTTCTTC. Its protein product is CASSLSGNSYNEQFF.

The CDR3 protein is CASSKATLLAGDHNEQFF. The CDR3 bases are TGTGCCAGCAGCAAAGCCACCCTCCTAGCGGGGGACCACAATGAGCAGTTCTTC. The chain employs TRBV21-1 and TRBJ2-1; the table gives TRBD2 as D, unverified against the DNA. TRBV21-1 is assigned pseudogene status. The CDR3 has 18 residues.

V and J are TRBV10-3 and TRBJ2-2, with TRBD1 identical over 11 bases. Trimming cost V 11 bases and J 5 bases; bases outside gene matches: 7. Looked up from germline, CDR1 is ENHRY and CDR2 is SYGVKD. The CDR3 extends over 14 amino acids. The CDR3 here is CASAGQGVTGELFF. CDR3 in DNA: TGTGCCTCGGCGGGACAGGGGGTTACCGGGGAGCTGTTTTTT.

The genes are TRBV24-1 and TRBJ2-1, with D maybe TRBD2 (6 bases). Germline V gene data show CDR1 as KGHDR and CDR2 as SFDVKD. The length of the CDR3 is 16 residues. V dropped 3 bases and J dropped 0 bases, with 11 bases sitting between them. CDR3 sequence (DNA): TGTGCCACCAGTGATGGGGGGATGAGCTCCTACAATGAGCAGTTCTTC. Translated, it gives CATSDGGMSSYNEQFF.

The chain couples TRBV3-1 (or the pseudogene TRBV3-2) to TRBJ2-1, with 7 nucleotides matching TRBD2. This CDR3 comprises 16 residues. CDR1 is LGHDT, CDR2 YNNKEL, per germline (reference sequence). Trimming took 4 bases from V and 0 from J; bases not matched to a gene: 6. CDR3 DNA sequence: TGTGCCAGCAGCCCCGGGGGACTATCCTCCTACAATGAGCAGTTCTTC. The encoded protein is CASSPGGLSSYNEQFF.

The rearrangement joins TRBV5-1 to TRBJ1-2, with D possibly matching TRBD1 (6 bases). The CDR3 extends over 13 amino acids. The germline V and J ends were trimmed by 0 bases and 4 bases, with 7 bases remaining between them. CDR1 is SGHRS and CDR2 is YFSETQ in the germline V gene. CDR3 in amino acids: CASSLATGYGYTF. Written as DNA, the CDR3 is TGCGCCAGCAGCTTGGCGACAGGCTATGGCTACACCTTC.

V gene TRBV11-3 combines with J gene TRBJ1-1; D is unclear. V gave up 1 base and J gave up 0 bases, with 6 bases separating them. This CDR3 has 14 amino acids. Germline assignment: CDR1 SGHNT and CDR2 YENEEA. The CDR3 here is CASSLAALNTEAFF. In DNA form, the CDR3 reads TGTGCCAGCAGCTTAGCCGCGCTGAACACTGAAGCTTTCTTT.

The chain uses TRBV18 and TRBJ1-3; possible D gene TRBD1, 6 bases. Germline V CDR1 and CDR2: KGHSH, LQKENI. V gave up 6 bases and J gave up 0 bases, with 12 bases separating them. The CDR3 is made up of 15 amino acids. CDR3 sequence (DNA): TGTGCCAGCTCCCTTTCGGGACACTCTGGAAACACCATATATTTT. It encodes CASSLSGHSGNTIYF.

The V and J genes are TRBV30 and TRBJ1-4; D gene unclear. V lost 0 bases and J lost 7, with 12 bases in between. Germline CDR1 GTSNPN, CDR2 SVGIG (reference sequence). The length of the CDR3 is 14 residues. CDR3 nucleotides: TGTGCCTGGAGTGTACGTGCGGTCCGTGAAAAACTGTTTTTT. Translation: CAWSVRAVREKLFF.

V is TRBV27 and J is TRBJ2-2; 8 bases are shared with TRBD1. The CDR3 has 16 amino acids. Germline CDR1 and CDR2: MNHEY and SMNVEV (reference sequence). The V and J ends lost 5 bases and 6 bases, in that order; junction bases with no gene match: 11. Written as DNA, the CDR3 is TGTGCCAGCAGTCTCACATGGACAGGGATATCCGGGGAGCTGTTTTTT. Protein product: CASSLTWTGISGELFF.